This entry concerns a single TCR beta chain. Its specificity is not known. This record belongs to a study of cytomegalovirus exposure and HLA in healthy donors. Study outcomes and limitations: The study listed approximately 160 cytomegalovirus-associated TCR beta chains. Sequencing artifact likely explains a cluster of highly shared sequence variants.

PCR was performed using 60 Vbeta and 13 Jbeta primers. Only in-frame clones appear in the TCRdb table, and some are missing; sequencing was by immunoSEQ multiplex PCR. The top ten clones hold over 7.5% of a sample with fewer than 85,000 clones, approximately 69% of them seen once. The CDR3 has 19 amino acids. Germline loops: CDR1 MDHEN, CDR2 SYDVKM. The V and J ends lost 5 bases and 4 bases, in that order; junction bases with no gene match: 12. The chain links TRBV28 to TRBJ2-1, with 15 bases lining up with TRBD2. What was sequenced was PBMCs. The clonotype comes from a middle-aged man in good health and CMV-seropositive. Here the CDR3 reads CASSQLARGLAGGYNEQFF. In DNA, the CDR3 is TGTGCCAGCAGTCAACTTGCCCGGGGACTAGCGGGAGGTTACAATGAGCAGTTCTTC.